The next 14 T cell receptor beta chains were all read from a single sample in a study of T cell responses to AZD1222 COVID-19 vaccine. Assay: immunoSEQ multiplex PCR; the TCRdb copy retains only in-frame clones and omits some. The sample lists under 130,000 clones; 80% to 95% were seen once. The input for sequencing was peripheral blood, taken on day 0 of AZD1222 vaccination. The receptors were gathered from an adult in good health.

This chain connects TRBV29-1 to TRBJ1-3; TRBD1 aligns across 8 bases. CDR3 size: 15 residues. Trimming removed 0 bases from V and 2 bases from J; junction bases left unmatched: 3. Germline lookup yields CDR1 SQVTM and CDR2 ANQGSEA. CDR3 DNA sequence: TGCAGCGTTGAAGATCGGACAGGGCCTGGAAACACCATATATTTT. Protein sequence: CSVEDRTGPGNTIYF.

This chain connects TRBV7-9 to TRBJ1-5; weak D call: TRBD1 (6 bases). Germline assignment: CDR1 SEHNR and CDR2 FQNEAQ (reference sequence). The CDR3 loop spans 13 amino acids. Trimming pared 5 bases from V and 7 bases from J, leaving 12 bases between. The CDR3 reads CASSRGQGQPQHF. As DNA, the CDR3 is TGTGCCAGCAGCCGGGGGCAGGGGCAGCCCCAGCATTTT.

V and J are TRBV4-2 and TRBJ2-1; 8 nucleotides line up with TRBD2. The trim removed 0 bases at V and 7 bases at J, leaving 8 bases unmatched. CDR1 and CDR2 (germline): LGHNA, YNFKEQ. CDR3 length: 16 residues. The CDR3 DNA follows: TGTGCCAGCAGCCAAGATTTCGGGGGGGCCCAGAATGAGCAGTTCTTC. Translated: CASSQDFGGAQNEQFF.

CDR3 region: CASSPPRGFGYGYTF. Here the CDR3 DNA reads TGTGCCAGCTCCCCCCCTAGGGGGTTCGGCTATGGCTACACCTTC. The chain employs TRBV18 and TRBJ1-2, with a weak D call TRBD1 (6 bases). Trimming stripped 6 bases from V and 4 bases from J, with 18 bases between. CDR1 is KGHSH, CDR2 LQKENI, per germline. The CDR3 spans 15 residues.

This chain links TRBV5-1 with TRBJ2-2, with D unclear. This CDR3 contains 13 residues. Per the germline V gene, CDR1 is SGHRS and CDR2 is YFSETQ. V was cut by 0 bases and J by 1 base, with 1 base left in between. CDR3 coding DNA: TGCGCCAGCAGCTTGGGGAACACCGGGGAGCTGTTTTTT. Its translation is CASSLGNTGELFF.

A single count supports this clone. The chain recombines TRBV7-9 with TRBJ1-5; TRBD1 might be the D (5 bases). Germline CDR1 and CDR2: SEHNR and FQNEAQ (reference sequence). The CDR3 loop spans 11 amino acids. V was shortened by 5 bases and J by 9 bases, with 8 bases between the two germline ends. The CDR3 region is CASSTTGPQHF. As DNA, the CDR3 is TGTGCCAGCAGCACTACAGGGCCCCAGCATTTT.

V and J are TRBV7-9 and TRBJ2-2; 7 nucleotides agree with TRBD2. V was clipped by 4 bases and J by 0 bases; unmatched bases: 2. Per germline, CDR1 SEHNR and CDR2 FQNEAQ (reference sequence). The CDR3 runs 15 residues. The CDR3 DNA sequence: TGTGCCAGCAGCTCCCTAGCGGCGAACACCGGGGAGCTGTTTTTT. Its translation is CASSSLAANTGELFF. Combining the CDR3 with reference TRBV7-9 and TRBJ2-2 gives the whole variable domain DTGVSQNPRHKITKRGQNVTFRCDPISEHNRLYWYRQTLGQGPEFLTYFQNEAQLEKSRLLSDRFSAERPKGSFSTLEIQRTEQGDSAMYLCASSSLAANTGELFFGEGSRLTVL.

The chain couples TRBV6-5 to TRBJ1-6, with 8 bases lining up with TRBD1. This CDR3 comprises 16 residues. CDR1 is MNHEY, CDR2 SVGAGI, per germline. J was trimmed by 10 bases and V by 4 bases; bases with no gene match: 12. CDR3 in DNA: TGTGCCAGCAGTTCCGAATTCCTCAGGGGGCGATCACCCCTCCACTTT. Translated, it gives CASSSEFLRGRSPLHF.

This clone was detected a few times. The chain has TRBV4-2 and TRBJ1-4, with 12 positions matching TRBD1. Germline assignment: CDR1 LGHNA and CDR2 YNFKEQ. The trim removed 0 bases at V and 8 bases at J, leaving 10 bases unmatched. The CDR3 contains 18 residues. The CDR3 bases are TGTGCCAGCAGCCAAGATCGACGTTCCGGGACAGGGGGCGAAAAACTGTTTTTT. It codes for CASSQDRRSGTGGEKLFF.

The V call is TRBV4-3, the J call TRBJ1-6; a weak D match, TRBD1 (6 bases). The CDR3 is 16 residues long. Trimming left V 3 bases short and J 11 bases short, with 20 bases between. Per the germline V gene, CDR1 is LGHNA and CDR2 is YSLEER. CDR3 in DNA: TGCGCCAGCAGCCAGTCGACAGGTCGTTTCGAGACACCCCTCCACTTT. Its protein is CASSQSTGRFETPLHF.

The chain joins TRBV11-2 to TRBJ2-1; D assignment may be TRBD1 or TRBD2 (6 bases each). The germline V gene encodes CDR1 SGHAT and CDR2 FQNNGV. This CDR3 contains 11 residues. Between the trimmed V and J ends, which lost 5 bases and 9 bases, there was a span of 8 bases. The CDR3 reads CASSGGGEQFF. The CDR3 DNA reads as TGTGCCAGCAGCGGAGGGGGTGAGCAGTTCTTC.

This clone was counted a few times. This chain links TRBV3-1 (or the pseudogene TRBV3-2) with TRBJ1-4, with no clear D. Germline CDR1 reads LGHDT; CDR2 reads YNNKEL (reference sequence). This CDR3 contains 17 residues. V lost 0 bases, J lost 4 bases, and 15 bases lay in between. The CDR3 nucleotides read TGTGCCAGCAGCCAAGAAGGGAGGCGGCCCAATAATGAAAAACTGTTTTTT. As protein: CASSQEGRRPNNEKLFF.

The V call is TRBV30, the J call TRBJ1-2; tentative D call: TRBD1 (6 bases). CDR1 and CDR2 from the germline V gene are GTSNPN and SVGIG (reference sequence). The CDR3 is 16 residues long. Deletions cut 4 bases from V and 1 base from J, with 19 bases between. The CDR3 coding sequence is TGTGCCTGGACTATGATCCCGGGGGCCTATAACTATGGCTACACCTTC. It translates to CAWTMIPGAYNYGYTF.

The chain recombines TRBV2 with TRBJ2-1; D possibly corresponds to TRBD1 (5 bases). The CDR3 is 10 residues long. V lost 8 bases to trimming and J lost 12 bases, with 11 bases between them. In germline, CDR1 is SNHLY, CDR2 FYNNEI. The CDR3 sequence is CASAGSGQFF. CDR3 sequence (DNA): TGTGCCAGCGCAGGGTCAGGGCAGTTCTTC.